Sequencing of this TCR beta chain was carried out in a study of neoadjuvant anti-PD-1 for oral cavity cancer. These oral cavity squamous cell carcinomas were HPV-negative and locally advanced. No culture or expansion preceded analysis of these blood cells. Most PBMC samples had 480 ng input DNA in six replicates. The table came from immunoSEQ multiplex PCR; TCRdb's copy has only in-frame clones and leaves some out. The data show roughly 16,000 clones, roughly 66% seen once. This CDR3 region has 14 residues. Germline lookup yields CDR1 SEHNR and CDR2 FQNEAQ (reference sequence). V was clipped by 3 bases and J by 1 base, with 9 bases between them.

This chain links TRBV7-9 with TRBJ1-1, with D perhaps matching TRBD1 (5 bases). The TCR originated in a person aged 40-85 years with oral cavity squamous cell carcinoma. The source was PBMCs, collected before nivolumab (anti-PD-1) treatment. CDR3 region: CASSLDGGNTEAFF. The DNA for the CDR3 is TGTGCCAGCAGCTTGGACGGGGGGAACACTGAAGCTTTCTTT.